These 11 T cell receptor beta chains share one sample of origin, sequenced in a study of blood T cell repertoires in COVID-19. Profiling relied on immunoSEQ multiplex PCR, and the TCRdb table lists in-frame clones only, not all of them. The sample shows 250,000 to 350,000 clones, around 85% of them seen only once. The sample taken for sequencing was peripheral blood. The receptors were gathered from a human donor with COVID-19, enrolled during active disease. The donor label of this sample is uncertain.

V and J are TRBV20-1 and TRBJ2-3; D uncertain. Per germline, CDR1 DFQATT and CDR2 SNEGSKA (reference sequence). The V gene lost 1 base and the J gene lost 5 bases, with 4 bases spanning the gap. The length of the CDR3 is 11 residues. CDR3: CSARARDTQYF. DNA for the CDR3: TGCAGTGCTAGAGCTAGAGATACGCAGTATTTT.

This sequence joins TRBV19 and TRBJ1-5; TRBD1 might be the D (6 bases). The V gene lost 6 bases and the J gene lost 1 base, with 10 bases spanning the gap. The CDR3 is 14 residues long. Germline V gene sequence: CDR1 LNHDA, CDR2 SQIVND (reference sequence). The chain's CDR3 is CASRTGNSNQPQHF. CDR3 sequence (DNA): TGTGCCAGTAGAACAGGGAACAGCAATCAGCCCCAGCATTTT.

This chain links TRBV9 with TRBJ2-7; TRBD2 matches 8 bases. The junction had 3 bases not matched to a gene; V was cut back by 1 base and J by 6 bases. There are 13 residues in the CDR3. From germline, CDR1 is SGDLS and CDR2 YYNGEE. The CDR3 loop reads CASSVSTSGEQYF. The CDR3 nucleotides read TGTGCCAGCAGCGTATCCACTAGCGGCGAGCAGTACTTC.

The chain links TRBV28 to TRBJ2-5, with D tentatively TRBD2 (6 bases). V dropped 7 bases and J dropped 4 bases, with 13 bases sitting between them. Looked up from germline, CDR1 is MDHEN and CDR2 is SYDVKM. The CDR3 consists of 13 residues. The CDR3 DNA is TGTGCCAGCAACTTGAGGCGGGGAGAGACCCAGTACTTC. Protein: CASNLRRGETQYF.

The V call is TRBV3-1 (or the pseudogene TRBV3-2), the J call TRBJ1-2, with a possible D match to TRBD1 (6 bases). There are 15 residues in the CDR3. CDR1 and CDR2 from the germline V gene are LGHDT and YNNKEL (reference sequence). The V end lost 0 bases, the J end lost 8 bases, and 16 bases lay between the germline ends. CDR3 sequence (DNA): TGTGCCAGCAGCCAAGAGTCCGACAGGCCGGGGGGCTACACCTTC. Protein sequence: CASSQESDRPGGYTF.

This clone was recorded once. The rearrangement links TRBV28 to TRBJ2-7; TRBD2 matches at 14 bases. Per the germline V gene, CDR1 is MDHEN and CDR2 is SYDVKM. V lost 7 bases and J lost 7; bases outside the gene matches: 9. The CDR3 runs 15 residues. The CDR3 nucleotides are TGTGCCAGCAAGGGACTAGCGGGAGAGGGTGAGGAGCAGTACTTC. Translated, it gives CASKGLAGEGEEQYF.

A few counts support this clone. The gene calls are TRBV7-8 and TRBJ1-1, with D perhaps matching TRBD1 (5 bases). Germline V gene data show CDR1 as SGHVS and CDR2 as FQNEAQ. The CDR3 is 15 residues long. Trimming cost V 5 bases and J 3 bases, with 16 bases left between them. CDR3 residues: CASSLVGGLDTEAFF. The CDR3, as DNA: TGTGCCAGCAGCCTAGTCGGGGGACTGGACACTGAAGCTTTCTTT.

This CDR3 is CASSSRLSEQFF. The CDR3 DNA is TGTGCCAGCAGCTCCCGACTGAGTGAGCAGTTCTTC. The chain employs TRBV7-2 and TRBJ2-1; D not certain. CDR1 is SGHTA and CDR2 is FQGNSA in the germline V gene. V lost 4 bases, J lost 9 bases, and 10 bases lay in between. The CDR3 length is 12 residues.

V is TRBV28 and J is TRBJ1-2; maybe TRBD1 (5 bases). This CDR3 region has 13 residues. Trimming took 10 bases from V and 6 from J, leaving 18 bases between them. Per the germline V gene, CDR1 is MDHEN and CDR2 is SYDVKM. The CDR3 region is CATLGGALNGYTF. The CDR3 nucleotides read TGTGCCACCCTGGGGGGAGCATTGAATGGCTACACCTTC.

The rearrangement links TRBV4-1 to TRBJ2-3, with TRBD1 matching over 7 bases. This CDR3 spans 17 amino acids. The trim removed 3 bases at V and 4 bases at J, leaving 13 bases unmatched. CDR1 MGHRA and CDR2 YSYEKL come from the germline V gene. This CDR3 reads CASSQTGRGFNSDTQYF. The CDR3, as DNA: TGCGCCAGCAGCCAGACCGGCAGGGGGTTTAATTCAGATACGCAGTATTTT.

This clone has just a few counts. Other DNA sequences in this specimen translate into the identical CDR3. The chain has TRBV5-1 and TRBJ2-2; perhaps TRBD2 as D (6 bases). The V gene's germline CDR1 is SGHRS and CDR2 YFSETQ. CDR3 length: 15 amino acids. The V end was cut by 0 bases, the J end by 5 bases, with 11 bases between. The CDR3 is CASSLEGGRTGELFF. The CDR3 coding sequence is TGCGCCAGCAGCTTGGAGGGAGGCAGGACCGGGGAGCTGTTTTTT.